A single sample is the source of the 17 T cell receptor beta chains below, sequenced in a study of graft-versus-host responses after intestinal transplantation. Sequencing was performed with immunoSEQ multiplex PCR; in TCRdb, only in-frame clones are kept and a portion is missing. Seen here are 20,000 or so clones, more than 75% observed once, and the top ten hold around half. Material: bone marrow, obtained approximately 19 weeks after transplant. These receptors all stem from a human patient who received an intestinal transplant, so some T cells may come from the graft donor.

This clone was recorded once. For the CDR3, the DNA is TGTGCCAGCTCACGAAACAGGGGACAATACGAGCAGTACTTC. Encoded protein: CASSRNRGQYEQYF. The chain recombines TRBV18 with TRBJ2-7; 7 nucleotides match TRBD1. V lost 4 bases, J lost 4 bases, and 7 bases stayed unmatched. The V gene's germline CDR1 is KGHSH and CDR2 LQKENI. The CDR3 sequence is 14 residues long.

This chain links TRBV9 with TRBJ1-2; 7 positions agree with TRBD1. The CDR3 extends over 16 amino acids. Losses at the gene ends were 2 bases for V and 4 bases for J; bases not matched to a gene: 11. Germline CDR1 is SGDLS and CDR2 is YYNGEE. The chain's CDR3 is CASSVLWTGVGYGYTF. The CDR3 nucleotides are TGTGCCAGCAGCGTCCTCTGGACAGGAGTGGGCTATGGCTACACCTTC.

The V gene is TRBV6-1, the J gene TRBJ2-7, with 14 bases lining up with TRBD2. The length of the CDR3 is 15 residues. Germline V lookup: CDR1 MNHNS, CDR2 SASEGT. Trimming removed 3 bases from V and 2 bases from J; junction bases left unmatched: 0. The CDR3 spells CASSEGLAGAYEQYF. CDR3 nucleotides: TGTGCCAGCAGTGAGGGACTAGCGGGGGCCTACGAGCAGTACTTC.

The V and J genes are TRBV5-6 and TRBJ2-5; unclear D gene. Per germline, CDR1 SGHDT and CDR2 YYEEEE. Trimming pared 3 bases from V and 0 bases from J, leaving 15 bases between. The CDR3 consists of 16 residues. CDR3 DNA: TGTGCCAGCAGCTACCGAAGGTACGGGTACCAAGAGACCCAGTACTTC. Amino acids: CASSYRRYGYQETQYF.

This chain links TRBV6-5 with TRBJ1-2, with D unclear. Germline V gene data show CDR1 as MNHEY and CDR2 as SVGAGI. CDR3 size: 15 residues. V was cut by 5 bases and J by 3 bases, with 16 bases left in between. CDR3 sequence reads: CASSPGRRLDYGYTF. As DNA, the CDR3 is TGTGCCAGCAGTCCAGGACGGCGGCTGGACTATGGCTACACCTTC.

CDR3 protein: CASSREGVAPSSEQYF. DNA for the CDR3: TGCGCCAGCAGCCGTGAGGGGGTCGCGCCTAGTTCCGAGCAGTACTTC. The chain is built from TRBV4-1 and TRBJ2-7; TRBD1 might be the D (6 bases). This CDR3 region has 16 residues. The ends were cut back, 4 bases at V and 6 bases at J, with 22 bases in the middle. The germline V gene has CDR1 MGHRA and CDR2 YSYEKL.

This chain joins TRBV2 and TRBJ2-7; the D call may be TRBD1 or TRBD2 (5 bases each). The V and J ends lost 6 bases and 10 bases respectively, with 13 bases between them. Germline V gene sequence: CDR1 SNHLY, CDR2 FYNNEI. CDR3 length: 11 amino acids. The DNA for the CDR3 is TGTGCCAGCAGGGAGGATGGGGCCCAGTACTTC. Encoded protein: CASREDGAQYF.

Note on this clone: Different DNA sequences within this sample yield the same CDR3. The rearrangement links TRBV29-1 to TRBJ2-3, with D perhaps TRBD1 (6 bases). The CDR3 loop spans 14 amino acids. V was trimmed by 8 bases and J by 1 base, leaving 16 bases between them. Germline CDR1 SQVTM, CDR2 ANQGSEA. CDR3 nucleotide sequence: TGCAGCACAACGAGGACAGCTGGCACAGATACGCAGTATTTT. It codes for CSTTRTAGTDTQYF.

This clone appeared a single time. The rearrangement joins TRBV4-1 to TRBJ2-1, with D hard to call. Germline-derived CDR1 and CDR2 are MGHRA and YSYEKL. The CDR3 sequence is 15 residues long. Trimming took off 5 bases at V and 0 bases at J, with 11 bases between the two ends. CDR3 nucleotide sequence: TGCGCCAGCAGCTTCGAACAGCCCTCCTACAATGAGCAGTTCTTC. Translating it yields CASSFEQPSYNEQFF.

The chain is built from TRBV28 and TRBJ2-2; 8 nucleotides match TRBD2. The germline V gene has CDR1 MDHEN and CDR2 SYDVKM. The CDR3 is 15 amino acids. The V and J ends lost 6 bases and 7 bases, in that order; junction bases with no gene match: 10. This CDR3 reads CASSASGRLGGELFF. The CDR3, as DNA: TGTGCCAGCAGCGCCAGCGGGAGACTTGGCGGGGAGCTGTTTTTT.

The CDR3 reads CASSFGTTYEQYF. The CDR3 DNA sequence: TGTGCCAGCAGTTTCGGGACCACATACGAGCAGTACTTC. The J gene is TRBJ2-7, the V gene TRBV5-5, with D tentatively TRBD1 or TRBD2 (5 bases each). CDR1 is SGHKS and CDR2 is YYEKEE in the germline V gene (reference sequence). The CDR3 is 13 amino acids. V lost 5 bases to trimming and J lost 4 bases, with 13 bases between them.

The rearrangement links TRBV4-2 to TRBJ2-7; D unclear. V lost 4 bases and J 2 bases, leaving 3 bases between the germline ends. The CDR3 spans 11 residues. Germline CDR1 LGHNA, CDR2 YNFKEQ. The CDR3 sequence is CASSPTYEQYF. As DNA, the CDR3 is TGTGCCAGCAGCCCGACCTACGAGCAGTACTTC.

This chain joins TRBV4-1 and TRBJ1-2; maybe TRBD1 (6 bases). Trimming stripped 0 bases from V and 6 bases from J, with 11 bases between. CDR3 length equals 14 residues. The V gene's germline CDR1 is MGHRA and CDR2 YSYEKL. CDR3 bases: TGCGCCAGCAGCCAAGAACGCAGGGGTAATGGCTACACCTTC. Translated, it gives CASSQERRGNGYTF.

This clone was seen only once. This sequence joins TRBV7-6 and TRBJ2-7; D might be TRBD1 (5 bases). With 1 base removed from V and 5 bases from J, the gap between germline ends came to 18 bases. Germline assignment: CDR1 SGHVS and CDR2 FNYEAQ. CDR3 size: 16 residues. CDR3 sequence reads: CASSLDPRAAAHEQYF. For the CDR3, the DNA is TGTGCCAGCAGCTTAGATCCCAGGGCGGCAGCCCACGAGCAGTACTTC. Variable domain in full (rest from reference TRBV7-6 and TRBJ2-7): GAGVSQSPRYKVTKRGQDVALRCDPISGHVSLYWYRQALGQGPEFLTYFNYEAQQDKSGLPNDRFSAERPEGSISTLTIQRTEQRDSAMYRCASSLDPRAAAHEQYFGPGTRLTVT.

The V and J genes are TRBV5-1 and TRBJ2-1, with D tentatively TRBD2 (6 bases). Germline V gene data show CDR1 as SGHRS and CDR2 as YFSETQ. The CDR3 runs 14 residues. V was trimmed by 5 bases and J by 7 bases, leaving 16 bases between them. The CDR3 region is CASSELWRGNEQFF. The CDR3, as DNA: TGCGCCAGCAGTGAGCTGTGGAGGGGAAATGAGCAGTTCTTC.

DNA of the CDR3: TGTGCCAGCAGCCCACCCGGCCGCGATGGCTACACCTTC. This codes for CASSPPGRDGYTF. V and J are TRBV21-1 and TRBJ1-2. TRBV21-1 is flagged as a pseudogene. The length of the CDR3 is 13 residues.

The CDR3 sequence is CASSRQGTNTGELFF. Here the CDR3 DNA reads TGCGCCAGCAGCCGACAGGGAACGAACACCGGGGAGCTGTTTTTT. The chain has TRBV4-1 and TRBJ2-2; 7 positions agree with TRBD1. The CDR3 loop spans 15 amino acids. V gave up 4 bases and J gave up 0 bases; unmatched junction bases: 2. Germline V gives CDR1 MGHRA, CDR2 YSYEKL.